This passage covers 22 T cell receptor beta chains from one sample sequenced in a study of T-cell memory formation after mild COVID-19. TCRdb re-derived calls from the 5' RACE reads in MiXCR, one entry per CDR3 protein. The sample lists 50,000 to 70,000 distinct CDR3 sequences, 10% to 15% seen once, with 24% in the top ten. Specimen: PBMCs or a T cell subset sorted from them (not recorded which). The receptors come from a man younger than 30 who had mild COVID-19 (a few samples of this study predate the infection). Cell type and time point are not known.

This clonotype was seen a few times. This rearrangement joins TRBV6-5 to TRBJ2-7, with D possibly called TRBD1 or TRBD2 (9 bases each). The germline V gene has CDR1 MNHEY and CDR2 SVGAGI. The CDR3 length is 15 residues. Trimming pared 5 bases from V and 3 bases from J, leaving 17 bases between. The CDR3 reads CASSLAGQGNYEQYF. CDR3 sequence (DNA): TGTGCCAGCAGTCTAGCGGGACAGGGAAACTACGAGCAGTACTTC.

The CDR3 region is CASSQNAEVNYGYTF. As DNA, the CDR3 is TGTGCCAGCAGCCAAAATGCGGAAGTAAACTATGGCTACACCTTC. The chain carries TRBV5-5 and TRBJ1-2; D ambiguous. Per the germline V gene, CDR1 is SGHKS and CDR2 is YYEKEE (reference sequence). The CDR3 loop spans 15 amino acids. V was clipped by 4 bases and J by 2 bases, with 15 bases between them.

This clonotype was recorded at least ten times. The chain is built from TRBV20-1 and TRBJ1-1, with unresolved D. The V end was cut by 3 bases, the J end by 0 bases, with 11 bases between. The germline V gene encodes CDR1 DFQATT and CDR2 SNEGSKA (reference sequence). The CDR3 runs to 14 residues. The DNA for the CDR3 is TGCAGTGCTAGTGACGGATTCATGAACACTGAAGCTTTCTTT. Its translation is CSASDGFMNTEAFF.

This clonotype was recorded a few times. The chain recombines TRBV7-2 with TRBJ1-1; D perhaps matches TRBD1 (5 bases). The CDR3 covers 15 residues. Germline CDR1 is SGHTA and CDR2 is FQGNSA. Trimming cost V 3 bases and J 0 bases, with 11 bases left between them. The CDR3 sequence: CASSFGAAMNTEAFF. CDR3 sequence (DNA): TGTGCCAGCAGCTTCGGGGCAGCGATGAACACTGAAGCTTTCTTT.

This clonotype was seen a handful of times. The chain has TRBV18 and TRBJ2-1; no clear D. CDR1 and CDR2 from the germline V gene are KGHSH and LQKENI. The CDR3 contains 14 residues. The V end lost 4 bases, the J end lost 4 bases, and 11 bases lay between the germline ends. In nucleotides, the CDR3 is TGTGCCAGCTCACAACTGGACCTATACAATGAGCAGTTCTTC. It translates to CASSQLDLYNEQFF.

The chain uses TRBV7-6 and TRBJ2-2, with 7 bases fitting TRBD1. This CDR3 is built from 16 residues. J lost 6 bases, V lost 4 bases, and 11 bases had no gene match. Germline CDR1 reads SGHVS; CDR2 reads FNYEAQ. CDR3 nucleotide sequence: TGTGCCAGCAGCTCGGACAGGAGCAAAATAGCCGGGGAGCTGTTTTTT. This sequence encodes CASSSDRSKIAGELFF.

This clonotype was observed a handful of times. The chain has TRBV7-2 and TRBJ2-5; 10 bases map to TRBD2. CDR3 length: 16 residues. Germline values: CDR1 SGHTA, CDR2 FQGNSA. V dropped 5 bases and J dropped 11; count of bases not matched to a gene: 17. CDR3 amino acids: CASSPRVAGGLRRQYF. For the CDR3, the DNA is TGTGCCAGCAGCCCCCGGGTAGCGGGGGGCCTCAGGCGGCAGTACTTC.

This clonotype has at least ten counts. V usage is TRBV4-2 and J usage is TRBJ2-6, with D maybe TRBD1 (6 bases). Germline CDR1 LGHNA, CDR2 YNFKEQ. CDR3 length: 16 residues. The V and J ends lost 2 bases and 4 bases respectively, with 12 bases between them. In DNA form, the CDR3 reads TGTGCCAGCAGCCAACACACAGGGACCGGGGCCAACGTCCTGACTTTC. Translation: CASSQHTGTGANVLTF.

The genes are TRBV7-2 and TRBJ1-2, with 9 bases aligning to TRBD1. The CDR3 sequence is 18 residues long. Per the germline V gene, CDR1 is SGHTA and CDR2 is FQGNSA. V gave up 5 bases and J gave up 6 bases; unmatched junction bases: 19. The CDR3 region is CASSPNLPSLTGGDGYTF. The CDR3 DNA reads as TGTGCCAGCAGCCCAAACCTACCCAGTCTTACAGGGGGCGATGGCTACACCTTC.

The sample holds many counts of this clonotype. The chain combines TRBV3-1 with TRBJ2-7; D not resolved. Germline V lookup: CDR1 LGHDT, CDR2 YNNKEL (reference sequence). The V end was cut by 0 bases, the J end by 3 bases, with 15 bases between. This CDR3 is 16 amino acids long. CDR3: CASSQDPPGGDYEQYF. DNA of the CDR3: TGTGCCAGCAGCCAAGATCCCCCCGGTGGGGACTACGAGCAGTACTTC.

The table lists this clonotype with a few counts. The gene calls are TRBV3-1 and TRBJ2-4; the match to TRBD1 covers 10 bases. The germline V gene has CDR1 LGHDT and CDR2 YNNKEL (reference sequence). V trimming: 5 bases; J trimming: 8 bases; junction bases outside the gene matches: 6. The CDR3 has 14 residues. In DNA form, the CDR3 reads TGTGCCAGCAGCAACCGGGACAGGGGTGACATTCAGTACTTC. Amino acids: CASSNRDRGDIQYF. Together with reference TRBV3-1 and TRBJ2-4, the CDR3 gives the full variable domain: DTAVSQTPKYLVTQMGNDKSIKCEQNLGHDTMYWYKQDSKKFLKIMFSYNNKELIINETVPNRFSPKSPDKAHLNLHINSLELGDSAVYFCASSNRDRGDIQYFGAGTRLSVL.

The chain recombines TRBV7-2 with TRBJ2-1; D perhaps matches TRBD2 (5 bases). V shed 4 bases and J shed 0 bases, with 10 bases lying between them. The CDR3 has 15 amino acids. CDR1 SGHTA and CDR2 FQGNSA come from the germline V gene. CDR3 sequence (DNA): TGTGCCAGCAGCTCTCCCCGGGGCTCCTACAATGAGCAGTTCTTC. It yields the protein CASSSPRGSYNEQFF.

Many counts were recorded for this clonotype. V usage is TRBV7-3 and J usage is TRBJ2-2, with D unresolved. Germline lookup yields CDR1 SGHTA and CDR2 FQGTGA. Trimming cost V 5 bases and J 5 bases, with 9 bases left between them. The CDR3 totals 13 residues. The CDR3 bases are TGTGCCAGCAGCCACCGGGCAACCGGGGAGCTGTTTTTT. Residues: CASSHRATGELFF.

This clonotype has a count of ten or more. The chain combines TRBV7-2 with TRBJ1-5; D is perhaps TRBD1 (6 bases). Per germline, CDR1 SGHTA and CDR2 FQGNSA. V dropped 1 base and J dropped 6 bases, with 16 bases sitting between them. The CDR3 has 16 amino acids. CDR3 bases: TGTGCCAGCAGCTTAGGTTCCAGGGGCGGTGGTCAGCCCCAGCATTTT. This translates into CASSLGSRGGGQPQHF.

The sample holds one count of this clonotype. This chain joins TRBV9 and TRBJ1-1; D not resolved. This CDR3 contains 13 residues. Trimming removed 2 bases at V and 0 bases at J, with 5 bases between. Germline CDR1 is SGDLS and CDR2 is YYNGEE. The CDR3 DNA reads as TGTGCCAGCAGCGTGACACTGAACACTGAAGCTTTCTTT. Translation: CASSVTLNTEAFF.

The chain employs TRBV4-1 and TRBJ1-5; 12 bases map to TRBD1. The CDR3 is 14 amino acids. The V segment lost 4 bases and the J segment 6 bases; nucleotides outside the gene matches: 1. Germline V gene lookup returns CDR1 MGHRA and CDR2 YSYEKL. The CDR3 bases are TGCGCCAGCAGCCCGGGACAGGGGGCTCAGCCCCAGCATTTT. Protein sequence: CASSPGQGAQPQHF.

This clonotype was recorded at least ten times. The CDR3 spells CASSLLGDLYTF. In DNA form, the CDR3 reads TGTGCCAGCAGCTTACTGGGGGACCTCTACACCTTC. The chain couples TRBV7-2 to TRBJ1-2; D perhaps matches TRBD1 (5 bases). There are 12 residues in the CDR3. CDR1 and CDR2 (germline): SGHTA, FQGNSA. V was trimmed by 2 bases and J by 10 bases, leaving 11 bases between them.

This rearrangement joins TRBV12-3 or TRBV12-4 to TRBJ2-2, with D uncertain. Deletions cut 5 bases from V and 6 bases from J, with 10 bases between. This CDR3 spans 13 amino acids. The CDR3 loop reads CASSKTGPGELFF. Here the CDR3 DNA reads TGTGCCAGCAGTAAAACCGGCCCCGGGGAGCTGTTTTTT.

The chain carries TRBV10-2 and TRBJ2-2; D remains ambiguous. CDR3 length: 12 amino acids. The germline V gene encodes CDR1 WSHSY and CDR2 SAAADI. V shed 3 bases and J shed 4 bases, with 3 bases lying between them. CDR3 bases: TGCGCCAGCAGTGAACGCACCGGGGAGCTGTTTTTT. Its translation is CASSERTGELFF.

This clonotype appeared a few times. The CDR3 reads CASSLGQGGEQYF. As DNA, the CDR3 is TGTGCCAGCAGCTTGGGACAGGGAGGCGAGCAGTACTTC. V usage is TRBV7-9 and J usage is TRBJ2-7; 9 nucleotides line up with TRBD1. This CDR3 is 13 amino acids long. The V segment lost 3 bases and the J segment 6 bases; nucleotides outside the gene matches: 3. Germline V lookup: CDR1 SEHNR, CDR2 FQNEAQ (reference sequence).

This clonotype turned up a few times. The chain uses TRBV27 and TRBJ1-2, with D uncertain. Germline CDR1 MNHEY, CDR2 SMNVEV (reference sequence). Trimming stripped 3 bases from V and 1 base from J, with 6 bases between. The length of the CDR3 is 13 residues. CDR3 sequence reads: CASSFKVNYGYTF. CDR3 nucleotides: TGTGCCAGCAGTTTCAAAGTTAACTATGGCTACACCTTC.

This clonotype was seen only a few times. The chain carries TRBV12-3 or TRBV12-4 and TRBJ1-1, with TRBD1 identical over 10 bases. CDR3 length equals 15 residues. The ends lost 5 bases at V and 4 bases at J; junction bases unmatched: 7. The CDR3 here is CASSPTGGYSTEAFF. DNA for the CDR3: TGTGCCAGCAGTCCGACAGGGGGCTATTCCACTGAAGCTTTCTTT.